This TCR beta chain originates from a study of shared clonotypes between healthy human individuals. Overall study: Researchers drew samples from a couple of women and a few men aged 18 to 49.

Trimming shortened V by 6 bases and J by 7 bases, and 10 bases separated the two germline ends. This CDR3 has 11 residues. CDR1 and CDR2 (germline): MNHNY, SVGAGI (reference sequence). Positive CCR7 selection of CD45RO-negative cells yielded the naive CD8 cells, and terminally differentiated effector memory CD45RA+ cells were excluded. The method was immunoSEQ multiplex PCR; TCRdb's version includes in-frame clones alone and lacks a portion of them. The profile covers over 2 million clones, with about 94% appearing a single time and about 1.1% taken by the ten largest. Sequencing input: naive CD8+ T cells sorted from blood. The TCR comes from a man between 18 and 35 years old in good health. The genes are TRBV6-6 and TRBJ2-7, with D possibly TRBD1 on 6 matching bases. CDR3 sequence reads: CASRETGEQYF. As DNA, the CDR3 is TGTGCCAGCAGGGAAACAGGGGAGCAGTACTTC.